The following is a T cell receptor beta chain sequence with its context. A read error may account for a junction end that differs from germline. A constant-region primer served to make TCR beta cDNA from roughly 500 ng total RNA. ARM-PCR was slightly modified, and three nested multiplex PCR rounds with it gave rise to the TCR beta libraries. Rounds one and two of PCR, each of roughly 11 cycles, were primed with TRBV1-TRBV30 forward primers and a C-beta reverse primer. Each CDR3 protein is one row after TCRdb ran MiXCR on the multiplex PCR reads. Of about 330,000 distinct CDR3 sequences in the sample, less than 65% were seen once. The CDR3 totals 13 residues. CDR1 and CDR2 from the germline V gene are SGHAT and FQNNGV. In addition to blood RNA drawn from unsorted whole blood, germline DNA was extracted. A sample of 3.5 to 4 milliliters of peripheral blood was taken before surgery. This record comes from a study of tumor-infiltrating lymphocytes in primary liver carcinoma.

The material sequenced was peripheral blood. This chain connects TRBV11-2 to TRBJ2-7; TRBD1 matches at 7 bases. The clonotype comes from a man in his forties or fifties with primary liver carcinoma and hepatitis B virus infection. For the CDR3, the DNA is TGTACCAGCAGTTGGGACAGTTTCTACGAGCAGTACTTC. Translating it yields CTSSWDSFYEQYF.